This is a list of T cell receptor beta chains from one sample in a study of cytomegalovirus exposure and HLA in healthy donors. Libraries were prepared by immunoSEQ multiplex PCR; TCRdb keeps only in-frame clonotypes and omits some of them. The sample yields 100,000 to 150,000 clones, about 73% seen once. The sequencing input was PBMCs. The source is a woman aged 40 to 55 in good health and CMV-seronegative. CDR3s include the opening cysteine and the closing phenylalanine or tryptophan. A D gene is named only where the DNA matches it firmly. Clone size is stated in some rows and not others, as once, few, many or a class when expanded.

D gene: TRBD1
V gene: TRBV19
J gene: TRBJ1-1
clone size: once
CDR3 protein: CASSMRLGQGSKTEAFF
CDR3 DNA: TGTGCCAGTAGTATGCGGTTAGGACAGGGATCTAAGACTGAAGCTTTCTTT

D gene: -
V gene: TRBV11-3
J gene: TRBJ1-1
clone size: -
CDR3 protein: CASSLSGREAFF
CDR3 DNA: TGTGCCAGCAGCCTCTCAGGTAGAGAAGCTTTCTTT

D gene: -
V gene: TRBV4-3
J gene: TRBJ1-2
clone size: -
CDR3 protein: CASSQITPLGNAHYGYTF
CDR3 DNA: TGCGCCAGCAGCCAAATAACCCCTTTGGGCAATGCTCACTATGGCTACACCTTC

D gene: -
V gene: TRBV7-2
J gene: TRBJ1-5
clone size: -
CDR3 protein: CASSPRGNQPQHF
CDR3 DNA: TGTGCCAGCAGCCCCCGGGGCAATCAGCCCCAGCATTTT

D gene: -
V gene: TRBV11-2
J gene: TRBJ2-3
clone size: -
CDR3 protein: CASRTQGSVTDTQYF
CDR3 DNA: TGTGCCAGCAGGACACAGGGTTCCGTCACAGATACGCAGTATTTT

D gene: -
V gene: TRBV2
J gene: TRBJ1-5
clone size: few
CDR3 protein: CASSEAGPDGNQPQHF
CDR3 DNA: TGTGCCAGCAGTGAAGCGGGCCCCGACGGCAATCAGCCCCAGCATTTT

D gene: -
V gene: TRBV5-1
J gene: TRBJ2-7
clone size: once
CDR3 protein: CASSLQQTYEQYF
CDR3 DNA: TGCGCCAGCAGCTTGCAACAGACCTACGAGCAGTACTTC

D gene: -
V gene: TRBV9
J gene: TRBJ2-3
clone size: -
CDR3 protein: CASSVARETGTQYF
CDR3 DNA: TGTGCCAGCAGCGTAGCGCGGGAAACAGGTACGCAGTATTTT

D gene: TRBD2
V gene: TRBV9
J gene: TRBJ2-7
clone size: -
CDR3 protein: CASSVAPTSASFYEQYF
CDR3 DNA: TGTGCCAGCAGCGTAGCTCCCACTAGCGCAAGTTTCTACGAGCAGTACTTC

D gene: TRBD2
V gene: TRBV5-1
J gene: TRBJ2-2
clone size: -
CDR3 protein: CASSAGPHGELFF
CDR3 DNA: TGCGCCAGCTCAGCGGGGCCGCACGGGGAGCTGTTTTTT

D gene: TRBD1
V gene: TRBV4-1
J gene: TRBJ1-5
clone size: -
CDR3 protein: CASSQGMAGGNQPQHF
CDR3 DNA: TGCGCCAGCAGCCAAGGTATGGCAGGGGGGAATCAGCCCCAGCATTTT

D gene: -
V gene: TRBV9
J gene: TRBJ2-7
clone size: -
CDR3 protein: CASSVTLTATEQYF
CDR3 DNA: TGTGCCAGCAGCGTAACCCTCACAGCTACCGAGCAGTACTTC

D gene: TRBD2
V gene: TRBV5-8
J gene: TRBJ2-2
clone size: once
CDR3 protein: CASGQSGTSGSSGELFF
CDR3 DNA: TGTGCCAGCGGCCAGTCCGGGACTAGCGGGAGTTCTGGGGAGCTGTTTTTT

D gene: -
V gene: TRBV27
J gene: TRBJ1-1
clone size: -
CDR3 protein: CASSLYPEQAEAFF
CDR3 DNA: TGTGCCAGCAGTTTATATCCCGAACAGGCTGAAGCTTTCTTT

D gene: TRBD1
V gene: TRBV4-1
J gene: TRBJ1-6
clone size: few
CDR3 protein: CASSQDSRGQSHF
CDR3 DNA: TGCGCCAGCAGCCAAGATTCTAGGGGGCAGAGCCACTTT

D gene: TRBD1
V gene: TRBV28
J gene: TRBJ2-7
clone size: -
CDR3 protein: CASSLSGAGGYEQYF
CDR3 DNA: TGTGCCAGCAGTTTAAGTGGGGCAGGGGGCTACGAGCAGTACTTC

D gene: -
V gene: TRBV19
J gene: TRBJ1-2
clone size: -
CDR3 protein: CASSRQDLNGYTF
CDR3 DNA: TGTGCCAGTAGTAGACAGGATCTCAATGGCTACACCTTC

D gene: TRBD1
V gene: TRBV6-5
J gene: TRBJ2-7
clone size: once
CDR3 protein: CASGRGYEQYF
CDR3 DNA: TGTGCCAGCGGCAGGGGGTACGAGCAGTACTTC

D gene: TRBD1
V gene: TRBV28
J gene: TRBJ1-5
clone size: many
CDR3 protein: CASSPTGAQPQHF
CDR3 DNA: TGTGCCAGCAGTCCGACAGGGGCTCAGCCCCAGCATTTT

D gene: -
V gene: TRBV25-1
J gene: TRBJ2-5
clone size: -
CDR3 protein: CASSWGVVAQETQYF
CDR3 DNA: TGTGCCAGCAGTTGGGGGGTGGTGGCCCAAGAGACCCAGTACTTC

D gene: -
V gene: TRBV19
J gene: TRBJ2-1
clone size: few
CDR3 protein: CASSRDRGRVYNEQFF
CDR3 DNA: TGTGCCAGTAGTAGAGACCGAGGGCGGGTGTACAATGAGCAGTTCTTC

D gene: -
V gene: TRBV25-1
J gene: TRBJ1-5
clone size: few
CDR3 protein: CASQIRQDSNQPQHF
CDR3 DNA: TGTGCCAGCCAGATCCGCCAGGATAGCAATCAGCCCCAGCATTTT

D gene: -
V gene: TRBV2
J gene: TRBJ2-2
clone size: -
CDR3 protein: CASSETGTGELFF
CDR3 DNA: TGTGCCAGCAGCGAAACAGGGACCGGGGAGCTGTTTTTT

D gene: -
V gene: TRBV9
J gene: TRBJ2-1
clone size: -
CDR3 protein: CASSVADGREPFF
CDR3 DNA: TGTGCCAGCAGCGTAGCCGACGGGAGAGAACCGTTCTTC

D gene: -
V gene: TRBV28
J gene: TRBJ2-7
clone size: -
CDR3 protein: CASSSGTALKDEQYF
CDR3 DNA: TGTGCCAGCAGCTCAGGGACTGCCCTCAAGGACGAGCAGTACTTC

D gene: -
V gene: TRBV7-9
J gene: TRBJ1-1
clone size: many
CDR3 protein: CASRRLSTDSMNTEAFF
CDR3 DNA: TGTGCCAGCAGACGTCTTTCGACCGACAGCATGAACACTGAAGCTTTCTTT

D gene: TRBD1
V gene: TRBV5-1
J gene: TRBJ2-1
clone size: -
CDR3 protein: CASSLGQGVPPGQFF
CDR3 DNA: TGCGCCAGCAGCTTAGGACAGGGTGTCCCTCCGGGGCAGTTCTTC

D gene: TRBD2
V gene: TRBV7-3
J gene: TRBJ2-1
clone size: once
CDR3 protein: CASSLMAGVSNEQFF
CDR3 DNA: TGTGCCAGCAGCTTAATGGCGGGAGTGTCCAATGAGCAGTTCTTC

D gene: -
V gene: TRBV11-2
J gene: TRBJ2-1
clone size: few
CDR3 protein: CASSLGYSGEQFF
CDR3 DNA: TGTGCCAGCAGCTTAGGGTACAGTGGTGAGCAGTTCTTC

D gene: TRBD1
V gene: TRBV5-8
J gene: TRBJ2-2
clone size: few
CDR3 protein: CASSPGQGAAGELFF
CDR3 DNA: TGTGCCAGCAGCCCGGGACAGGGGGCGGCCGGGGAGCTGTTTTTT

D gene: -
V gene: TRBV11-2
J gene: TRBJ1-2
clone size: -
CDR3 protein: CASSSLSGKYGYTF
CDR3 DNA: TGTGCCAGCAGCTCCTTGTCCGGGAAGTATGGCTACACCTTC